This T cell receptor (beta chain) derives from a study of T cells after yellow fever vaccination. Study conclusions and caveats: Faster peaking, at day 5 versus 15, marked a secondary response that was weaker. Boosting was followed by the reappearance of most primary-vaccination clones (less than 98% CD4, about 90% CD8).

The CDR3 sequence is 15 residues long. Per the germline V gene, CDR1 is SGHRS and CDR2 is YFSETQ. The V segment lost 7 bases and the J segment 4 bases; nucleotides outside the gene matches: 10. This clonotype was seen a few times. Antigen unknown. TCRdb re-derived calls from the 5' RACE reads in MiXCR, one entry per CDR3 protein. In the table there are 350,000 to 550,000 distinct CDR3 sequences, roughly a sixth of which are singletons. V usage is TRBV5-1 and J usage is TRBJ2-2, with 7 bases aligning to TRBD2. The receptor comes from a young man who received the YFV17D yellow fever vaccine. The specimen comprised PBMCs, sampled before the yellow fever booster vaccination. The CDR3 protein is CASAKVAGPTGELFF. The CDR3, as DNA: TGCGCCAGCGCCAAGGTAGCGGGTCCCACCGGGGAGCTGTTTTTT.